These 6 T cell receptor beta chains were sequenced from one sample in a study of blood T cells in healthy people across ages. A second PCR, run for roughly 7 to 12 cycles, used a sample-barcoded 5' primer plus a J-beta primer mix. TCRdb called the 5' RACE reads again in MiXCR, with one record for every CDR3 protein. The sample lists around 1,500,000 distinct CDR3 sequences, around 39% occurring once. The sequencing input was blood. The receptors originated from a woman under 30 in good health.

This clonotype was observed at least ten times. The gene calls are TRBV4-2 and TRBJ1-2, with D possibly TRBD1 on 5 matching bases. Germline assignment: CDR1 LGHNA and CDR2 YNFKEQ. V was cut by 1 base and J by 4 bases, with 10 bases left in between. This CDR3 is 14 amino acids long. This chain's CDR3 is CASSQGGGIYGYTF. In DNA, the CDR3 is TGTGCCAGCAGCCAAGGTGGGGGAATCTATGGCTACACCTTC.

In this sample, this clonotype turned up many times. The chain employs TRBV12-3 or TRBV12-4 and TRBJ1-2, with D possibly TRBD1 on 5 matching bases. V gave up 4 bases and J gave up 2 bases, with 11 bases separating them. The CDR3 extends over 14 amino acids. Written as DNA, the CDR3 is TGTGCCAGCAGTTCGGGGACGGCGAACTATGGCTACACCTTC. This sequence encodes CASSSGTANYGYTF.

This rearrangement joins TRBV7-9 to TRBJ2-7; the D is unclear. CDR3 length: 17 residues. V was shortened by 7 bases and J by 0 bases, with 22 bases between the two germline ends. Germline CDR1 is SEHNR and CDR2 is FQNEAQ (reference sequence). CDR3 DNA: TGTGCCAGCACCCACGGTCGGGCCGGAATGATCTCCTACGAGCAGTACTTC. Protein sequence: CASTHGRAGMISYEQYF.

The chain has TRBV20-1 and TRBJ1-5; TRBD1 might be the D (5 bases). Looked up from germline, CDR1 is DFQATT and CDR2 is SNEGSKA (reference sequence). Trimming stripped 3 bases from V and 6 bases from J, with 15 bases between. This CDR3 is 14 amino acids long. The CDR3 sequence: CSARVGGVSQPQHF. The DNA for the CDR3 is TGCAGTGCTAGGGTCGGGGGGGTAAGTCAGCCCCAGCATTTT.

Regarding this clonotype: A clone one base away is much larger, so this may be a read error. The CDR3 sequence is CASSMGAGASYGQYF. The CDR3 nucleotides read TGCGCCAGCAGCATGGGAGCGGGAGCATCCTACGGGCAGTACTTC. This chain uses TRBV5-1 with TRBJ2-4; TRBD2 aligns across 8 bases. The CDR3 extends over 15 amino acids. Losses at the gene ends were 4 bases for V and 13 bases for J; bases not matched to a gene: 16. Germline CDR1 is SGHRS and CDR2 is YFSETQ.

This chain uses TRBV28 with TRBJ2-4, with 7 bases aligning to TRBD2. Germline CDR1 and CDR2: MDHEN and SYDVKM. V trimming: 7 bases; J trimming: 13 bases; junction bases outside the gene matches: 25. The CDR3 consists of 17 residues. The CDR3 bases are TGTGCCAGCAAGGTTATCAGCGGGGCAGGGTCAATCTACAAGCAGTACTTC. Its protein product is CASKVISGAGSIYKQYF.